The 16 T cell receptor beta chains below all came from one sample that was sequenced in a study of T cell changes during pregnancy in multiple sclerosis. Sequenced by immunoSEQ multiplex PCR; TCRdb stores in-frame clones only, minus some. This sample has around 60,000 clones, with 85% to 95% found just once. The sequenced sample was CD4+ T cells from peripheral blood mononuclear cells, obtained before pregnancy. The receptors here all came from a female donor with multiple sclerosis, enrolled in a pregnancy study.

The rearrangement links TRBV19 to TRBJ2-3; 8 positions match TRBD1. Per the germline V gene, CDR1 is LNHDA and CDR2 is SQIVND (reference sequence). V lost 5 bases to trimming and J lost 3 bases; unmatched junction nucleotides: 7. CDR3 length equals 15 residues. The CDR3 DNA follows: TGTGCCAGTAGTGCTGGGGACAGGAGTACAGATACGCAGTATTTT. Translation: CASSAGDRSTDTQYF.

The chain uses TRBV5-1 and TRBJ2-1; maybe TRBD2 (6 bases). This CDR3 is 17 amino acids long. V shed 4 bases and J shed 6 bases, with 23 bases lying between them. The germline V gene encodes CDR1 SGHRS and CDR2 YFSETQ. The CDR3 loop reads CASSPSLSGRGVNEQFF. The CDR3 bases are TGCGCCAGCAGCCCCTCCCTTAGCGGCCGAGGCGTCAATGAGCAGTTCTTC.

This sequence joins TRBV6-5 and TRBJ2-2; possibly TRBD1 for D (5 bases). Germline V gene lookup returns CDR1 MNHEY and CDR2 SVGAGI. Trimming took 2 bases from V and 1 from J, leaving 11 bases between them. The CDR3 length is 16 residues. The CDR3 nucleotides are TGTGCCAGCAGTTACCAGGGTGGTCAGAACACCGGGGAGCTGTTTTTT. This encodes CASSYQGGQNTGELFF.

The V gene is TRBV9, the J gene TRBJ2-7; 10 nucleotides line up with TRBD2. CDR1 SGDLS and CDR2 YYNGEE come from the germline V gene. V shed 6 bases and J 5 bases; nucleotides not matched to a gene: 11. This CDR3 has 15 residues. The CDR3 nucleotides read TGTGCCAGCACCCTTGGGCTAGCGGGAGTGGACGAGCAGTACTTC. This sequence encodes CASTLGLAGVDEQYF.

V usage is TRBV5-4 and J usage is TRBJ1-2, with D possibly being TRBD1 (6 bases). This CDR3 has 14 residues. The germline gives CDR1 SGHNT, CDR2 YYREEE (reference sequence). With 0 bases removed from V and 6 bases from J, the gap between germline ends came to 12 bases. DNA of the CDR3: TGTGCCAGCAGCTTGGCAACAGGGAGAGATGGCTACACCTTC. It is translated as CASSLATGRDGYTF.

This chain connects TRBV5-8 to TRBJ1-4, with TRBD1 as a possible D gene (5 bases). CDR3 length: 16 amino acids. Germline V CDR1 and CDR2: SGHTS, YDEGEE. V was clipped by 4 bases and J by 5 bases, with 18 bases between them. The DNA of the CDR3 is TGTGCCAGCAGCCCTTTCCGGCCCGGGGGGAATGAAAAACTGTTTTTT. This encodes CASSPFRPGGNEKLFF.

The CDR3 DNA is TGTGCCAGCAAGCTGACAGGGTCGAGCACTGAAGCTTTCTTT. Protein sequence: CASKLTGSSTEAFF. The V call is TRBV6-1, the J call TRBJ1-1; 7 bases map to TRBD1. The CDR3 runs 14 residues. CDR1 is MNHNS, CDR2 SASEGT, per germline. J gave up 4 bases and V 7 bases, and 9 bases lay outside the gene matches.

In its sample, this clone was seen once. The rearrangement links TRBV2 to TRBJ1-2; 9 positions match TRBD1. Germline CDR1 and CDR2: SNHLY and FYNNEI. The trim removed 5 bases at V and 6 bases at J, leaving 7 bases unmatched. The CDR3 contains 14 residues. The CDR3 DNA is TGTGCCAGCAGTCTTAGGACAGGGGTCAATGGCTACACCTTC. Its translation is CASSLRTGVNGYTF.

This chain links TRBV19 with TRBJ1-1; D not resolved. The V end was cut by 5 bases, the J end by 3 bases, with 13 bases between. Looked up from germline, CDR1 is LNHDA and CDR2 is SQIVND (reference sequence). The CDR3 spans 14 residues. CDR3 coding DNA: TGTGCCAGTAGTGCCCGGGAGGCCGACACTGAAGCTTTCTTT. It encodes CASSAREADTEAFF.

This clone was seen only once. The chain recombines TRBV28 with TRBJ2-2; 11 nucleotides match TRBD2. The CDR3 extends over 17 amino acids. Losses at the gene ends were 5 bases for V and 5 bases for J; bases not matched to a gene: 10. Germline V gene data show CDR1 as MDHEN and CDR2 as SYDVKM. CDR3 sequence (DNA): TGTGCCAGCAGTGTAGTTAGCGGGAGGGCCGCAACCGGGGAGCTGTTTTTT. Translation: CASSVVSGRAATGELFF.

In regard to this clone: Mismatch with germline at one junction end may stem from a read error. The V and J genes are TRBV20-1 and TRBJ2-5; TRBD2 might be the D (6 bases). This CDR3 is 11 amino acids long. CDR1 is DFQATT, CDR2 SNEGSKA, per germline (reference sequence). CDR3 DNA: TGCAGTGCTAGGGCCGGCCTAGCGACGCACTTC. It yields the protein CSARAGLATHF.

The gene calls are TRBV19 and TRBJ1-1, with a possible D match to TRBD1 (5 bases). This CDR3 spans 13 amino acids. Germline V gene data show CDR1 as LNHDA and CDR2 as SQIVND (reference sequence). The V end was cut by 0 bases, the J end by 6 bases, with 8 bases between. Written as DNA, the CDR3 is TGTGCCAGTAGTATAGACCGGGGGGCTGAAGCTTTCTTT. Translated: CASSIDRGAEAFF.

V and J are TRBV19 and TRBJ1-6; 7 positions agree with TRBD1. The V gene end was trimmed by 6 bases and the J gene end by 8 bases; junction bases not matched to a gene: 10. Germline V lookup: CDR1 LNHDA, CDR2 SQIVND (reference sequence). The CDR3 is 15 residues long. The CDR3 sequence is CASRSEEGAHSPLHF. CDR3 DNA sequence: TGTGCCAGTAGATCAGAAGAGGGGGCGCATTCACCCCTCCACTTT.

The chain uses TRBV7-3 and TRBJ2-2; 8 bases are shared with TRBD2. CDR1 and CDR2 from the germline V gene are SGHTA and FQGTGA. The CDR3 runs 16 residues. J was trimmed by 4 bases and V by 5 bases; bases with no gene match: 9. CDR3 region: CASSPNAGTSTGELFF. The CDR3, as DNA: TGTGCCAGCAGCCCAAACGCCGGGACTAGCACCGGGGAGCTGTTTTTT.

The chain recombines TRBV5-1 with TRBJ1-2; D possibly corresponds to TRBD1 (5 bases). V was clipped by 2 bases and J by 7 bases, with 12 bases between them. The CDR3 is 13 amino acids. Germline CDR1 SGHRS, CDR2 YFSETQ. In DNA form, the CDR3 reads TGCGCCAGCAGCTTAAGGGGTGATAGTGGCTACACCTTC. Translating it yields CASSLRGDSGYTF.

The genes are TRBV7-6 and TRBJ2-1, with TRBD1 matching over 9 bases. V gave up 5 bases and J gave up 8 bases; unmatched junction bases: 13. The CDR3 loop spans 16 amino acids. Looked up from germline, CDR1 is SGHVS and CDR2 is FNYEAQ. The CDR3 loop is CASSANFGTGSDEQFF. The CDR3 DNA is TGTGCCAGCAGCGCGAACTTTGGGACAGGGTCCGATGAGCAGTTCTTC.